This is a list of T cell receptor beta chains from one sample in a study of blood T cells in healthy people across ages. Each CDR3 protein gets one entry after TCRdb re-called the 5' RACE reads with MiXCR. The sample has 600,000 or so distinct CDR3 sequences, approximately 30% seen once. Sequenced sample: blood. The source is a woman of 80 years or more in good health. Each CDR3 is given with its conserved first and last residue. The D gene is left open where the match is weak. Clone size is shown for a subset of rows, as once, few, many or a class of expanded clone.

j_call | d_call | clone_size | v_call | cdr3_nt | cdr3_aa
TRBJ2-2 | NA | few | TRBV28 | TGTGCCAGCACCCCCCGGATGAACGGGGAGCTGTTTTTT | CASTPRMNGELFF
TRBJ1-4 | NA | NA | TRBV3-1 | TGTGCCAGCAGCCAAGGATCCGGGACTAATGAAAAACTGTTTTTT | CASSQGSGTNEKLFF
TRBJ2-1 | TRBD1 | few | TRBV11-3 | TGTGCCAGCAGCTTTCAATCTTCAGGGGGCAATGAGCAGTTCTTC | CASSFQSSGGNEQFF
TRBJ2-3 | NA | many | TRBV20-1 | TGCAGTGCTAGAGATCAAGGAACGAGCGATACGCAGTATTTT | CSARDQGTSDTQYF
TRBJ2-7 | TRBD1 | many | TRBV29-1 | TGCAGCGTTCGTTCACAGGGGGGACCGGGCAATGAGCAGTACTTC | CSVRSQGGPGNEQYF
TRBJ2-7 | NA | many | TRBV6-2/TRBV6-3 | TGTGCCAGCTCCCAGGGGAACGAGCAGTACTTC | CASSQGNEQYF
TRBJ2-7 | TRBD1 | many | TRBV5-1 | TGCGCCAGCAGCTTGGCCGGGACAGAGGAGTACGAGCAGTACTTC | CASSLAGTEEYEQYF
TRBJ2-1 | NA | many | TRBV20-1 | TGCAGTGCTAGGACTAGTCATCATGAGCAGTTCTTC | CSARTSHHEQFF
TRBJ2-4 | NA | many | TRBV5-6 | TGTGCCAGCACTCTTACCTTACTAGGCAAAAACATTCAGTACTTC | CASTLTLLGKNIQYF
TRBJ2-5 | NA | many | TRBV7-2 | TGTGCCAGCAGCCAAATCGTCCAAGAGACCCAGTACTTC | CASSQIVQETQYF
TRBJ2-3 | NA | NA | TRBV6-1 | TGTGCCAGCAGTGAAGAGTGGGTAGTACGTGGTGCGCAGTATTTT | CASSEEWVVRGAQYF
TRBJ1-1 | NA | NA | TRBV28 | TGTGCCAGCAGGTTACTGGACAATACTAGGACTGAAGCTTTCTTT | CASRLLDNTRTEAFF
TRBJ1-2 | NA | many | TRBV7-2 | TGTGCCAGCAGCTTAATGTTCAGTCTCACTAACTATGGCTACACCTTC | CASSLMFSLTNYGYTF
TRBJ2-1 | NA | many | TRBV5-1 | TGCGCCAGCAGCCCCACTCTCGGGTTTGAGCAGTTCTTC | CASSPTLGFEQFF
TRBJ1-2 | NA | few | TRBV14 | TGTGCCAGCAGCCAAGATTTCGGGGTTCCCCTTGGCTACACCTTC | CASSQDFGVPLGYTF
TRBJ1-1 | NA | few | TRBV20-1 | TGCAGTGCTAGGGAGACAGTTTCTCATGAAGCTTTCTTT | CSARETVSHEAFF
TRBJ1-1 | NA | few | TRBV9 | TGTGCCAGCAGCGTAGCAGGTAACCTATTGCGGACTGAAGCTTTCTTT | CASSVAGNLLRTEAFF